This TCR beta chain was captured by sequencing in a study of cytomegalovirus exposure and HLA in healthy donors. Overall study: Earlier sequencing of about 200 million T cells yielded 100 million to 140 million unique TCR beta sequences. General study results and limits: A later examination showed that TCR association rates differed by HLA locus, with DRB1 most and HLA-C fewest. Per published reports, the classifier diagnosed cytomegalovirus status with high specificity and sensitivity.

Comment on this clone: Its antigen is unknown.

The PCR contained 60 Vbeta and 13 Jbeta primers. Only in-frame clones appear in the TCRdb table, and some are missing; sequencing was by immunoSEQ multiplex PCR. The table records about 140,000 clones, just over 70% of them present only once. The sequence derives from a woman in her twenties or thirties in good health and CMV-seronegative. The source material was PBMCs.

CDR3 nucleotide sequence: TGTGCCAGCAGTTCTGACCCTCTCGGGGTCAATGAGCAGTTCTTC. Residues: CASSSDPLGVNEQFF. The V call is TRBV28, the J call TRBJ2-1; D possibly corresponds to TRBD2 (5 bases). V lost 4 bases and J 6 bases, leaving 16 bases between the germline ends. Germline CDR1 reads MDHEN; CDR2 reads SYDVKM. This CDR3 is 15 amino acids long.